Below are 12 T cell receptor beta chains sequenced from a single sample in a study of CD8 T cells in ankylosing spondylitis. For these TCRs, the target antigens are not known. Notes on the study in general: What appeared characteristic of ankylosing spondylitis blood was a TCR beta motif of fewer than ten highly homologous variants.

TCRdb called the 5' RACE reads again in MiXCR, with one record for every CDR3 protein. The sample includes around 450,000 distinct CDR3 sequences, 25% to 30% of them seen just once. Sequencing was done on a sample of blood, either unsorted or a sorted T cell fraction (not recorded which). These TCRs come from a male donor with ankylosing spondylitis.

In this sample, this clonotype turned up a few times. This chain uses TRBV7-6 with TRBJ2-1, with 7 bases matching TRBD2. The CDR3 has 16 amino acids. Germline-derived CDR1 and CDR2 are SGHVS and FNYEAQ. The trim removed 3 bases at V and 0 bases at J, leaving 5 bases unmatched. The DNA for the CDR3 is TGTGCCAGCAGCTTTTTAAGCGGGGCCTCCTACAATGAGCAGTTCTTC. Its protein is CASSFLSGASYNEQFF.

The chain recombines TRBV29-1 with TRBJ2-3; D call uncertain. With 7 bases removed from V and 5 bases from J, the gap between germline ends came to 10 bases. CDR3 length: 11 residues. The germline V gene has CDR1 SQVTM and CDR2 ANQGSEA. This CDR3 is CSALLVDTQYF. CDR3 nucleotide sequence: TGCAGCGCCCTACTGGTAGATACGCAGTATTTT.

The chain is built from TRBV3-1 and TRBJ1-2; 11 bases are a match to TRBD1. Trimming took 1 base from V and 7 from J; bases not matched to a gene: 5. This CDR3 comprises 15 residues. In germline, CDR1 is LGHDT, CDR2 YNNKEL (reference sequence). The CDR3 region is CASSQADRGQGGYTF. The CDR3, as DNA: TGTGCCAGCAGCCAAGCGGACAGGGGGCAGGGTGGCTACACCTTC.

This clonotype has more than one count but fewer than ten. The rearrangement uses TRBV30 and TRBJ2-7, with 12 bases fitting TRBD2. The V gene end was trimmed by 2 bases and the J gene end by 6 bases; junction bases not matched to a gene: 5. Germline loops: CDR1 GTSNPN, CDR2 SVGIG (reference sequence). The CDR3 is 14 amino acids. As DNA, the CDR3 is TGTGCCTGGAGTCTAGCGGGAGGGCCACGCGAGCAGTACTTC. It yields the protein CAWSLAGGPREQYF.

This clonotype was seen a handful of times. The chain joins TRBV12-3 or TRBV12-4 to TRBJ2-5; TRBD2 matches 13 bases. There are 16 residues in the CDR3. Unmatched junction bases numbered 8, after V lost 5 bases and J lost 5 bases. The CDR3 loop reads CASSPGLAGDGETQYF. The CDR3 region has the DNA TGTGCCAGCAGTCCCGGACTAGCGGGAGATGGGGAGACCCAGTACTTC.

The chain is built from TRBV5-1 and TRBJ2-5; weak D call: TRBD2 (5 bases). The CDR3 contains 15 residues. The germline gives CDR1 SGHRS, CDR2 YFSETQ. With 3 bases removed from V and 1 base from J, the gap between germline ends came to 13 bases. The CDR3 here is CASSSLNGVQETQYF. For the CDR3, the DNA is TGCGCCAGCAGCTCTCTTAACGGGGTCCAAGAGACCCAGTACTTC.

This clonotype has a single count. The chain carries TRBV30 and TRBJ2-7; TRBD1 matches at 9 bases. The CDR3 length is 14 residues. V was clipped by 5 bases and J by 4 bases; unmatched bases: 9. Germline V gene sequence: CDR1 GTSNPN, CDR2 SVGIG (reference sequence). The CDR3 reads CAWGTGTGIYEQYF. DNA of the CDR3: TGTGCCTGGGGAACCGGGACAGGGATTTACGAGCAGTACTTC.

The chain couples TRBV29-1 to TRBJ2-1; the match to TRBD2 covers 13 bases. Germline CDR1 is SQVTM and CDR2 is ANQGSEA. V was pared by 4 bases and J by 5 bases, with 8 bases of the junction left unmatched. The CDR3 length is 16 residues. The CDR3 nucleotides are TGCAGCGTTGGCAACCCGGGACTAGCGGGAAACAATGAGCAGTTCTTC. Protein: CSVGNPGLAGNNEQFF.

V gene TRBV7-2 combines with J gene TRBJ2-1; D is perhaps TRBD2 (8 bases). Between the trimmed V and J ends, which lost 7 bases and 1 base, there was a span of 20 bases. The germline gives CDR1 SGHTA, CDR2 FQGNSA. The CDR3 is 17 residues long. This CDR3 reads CASTQGVGRGSYNEQFF. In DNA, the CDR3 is TGTGCCAGCACCCAGGGGGTCGGGAGGGGGTCCTACAATGAGCAGTTCTTC. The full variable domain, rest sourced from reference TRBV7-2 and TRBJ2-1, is GAGVSQSPSNKVTEKGKDVELRCDPISGHTALYWYRQSLGQGLEFLIYFQGNSAPDKSGLPSDRFSAERTGGSVSTLTIQRTQQEDSAVYLCASTQGVGRGSYNEQFFGPGTRLTVL.

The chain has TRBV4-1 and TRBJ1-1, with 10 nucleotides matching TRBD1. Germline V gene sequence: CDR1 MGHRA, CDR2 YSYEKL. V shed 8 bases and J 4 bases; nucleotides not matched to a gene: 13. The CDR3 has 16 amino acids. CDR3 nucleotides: TGCGCCAGCTCTCTTATTTTGGACAGGGGGGCCACTGAAGCTTTCTTT. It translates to CASSLILDRGATEAFF.

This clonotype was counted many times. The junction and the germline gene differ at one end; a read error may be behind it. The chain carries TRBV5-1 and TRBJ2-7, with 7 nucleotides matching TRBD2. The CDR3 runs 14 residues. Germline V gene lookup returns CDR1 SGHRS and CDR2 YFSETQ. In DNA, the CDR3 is TGTGCCAGCAGCTTAACGGGAGGAACCTACGAGCAGTACTTC. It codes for CASSLTGGTYEQYF.

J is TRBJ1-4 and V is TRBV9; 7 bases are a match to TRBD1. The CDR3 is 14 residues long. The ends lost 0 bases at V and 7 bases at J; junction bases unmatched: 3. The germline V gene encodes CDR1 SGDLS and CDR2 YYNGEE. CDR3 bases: TGTGCCAGCAGCGTAGACAGGGGAGCTGAAAAACTGTTTTTT. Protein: CASSVDRGAEKLFF.